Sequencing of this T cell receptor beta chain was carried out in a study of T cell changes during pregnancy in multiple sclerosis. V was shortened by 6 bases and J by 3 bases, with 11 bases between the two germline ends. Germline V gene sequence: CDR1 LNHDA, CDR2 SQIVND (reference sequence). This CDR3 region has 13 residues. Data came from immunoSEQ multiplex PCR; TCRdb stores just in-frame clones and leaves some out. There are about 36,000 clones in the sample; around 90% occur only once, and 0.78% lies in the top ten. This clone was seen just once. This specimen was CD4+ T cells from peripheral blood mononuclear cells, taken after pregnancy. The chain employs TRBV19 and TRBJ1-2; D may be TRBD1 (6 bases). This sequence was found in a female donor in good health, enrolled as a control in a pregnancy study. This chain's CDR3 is CASRRGGDYGYTF. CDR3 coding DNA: TGTGCCAGTAGAAGAGGGGGAGACTATGGCTACACCTTC. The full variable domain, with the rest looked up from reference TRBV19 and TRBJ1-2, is DGGITQSPKYLFRKEGQNVTLSCEQNLNHDAMYWYRQDPGQGLRLIYYSQIVNDFQKGDIAEGYSVSREKKESFPLTVTSAQKNPTAFYLCASRRGGDYGYTFGSGTRLTVV.